A selection of T cell receptor beta chains follows, all from one sample in a study of cytomegalovirus exposure and HLA in healthy donors. Sequenced by immunoSEQ multiplex PCR; TCRdb stores in-frame clones only, minus some. The table records some 150,000 clones, 75% to 80% of them present only once. Sequencing was performed on PBMCs. These receptors all stem from a man aged 35-49 years in good health and CMV-seropositive. The CDR3 runs from the conserved cysteine through the conserved F or W. Fields, in order: J gene, V gene, D gene, clone size, CDR3 protein, CDR3 DNA. The D gene is left open where the match is weak. Some rows mark clone size as missing; the rest say once, few, many or name a class of expanded clone.

TRBJ1-6 | TRBV18 | TRBD1 | . | CASSVDRVVDGSPLHF | TGTGCCAGCTCAGTCGACAGGGTCGTAGACGGCTCACCCCTCCACTTT
TRBJ2-1 | TRBV10-2 | TRBD2 | . | CASSDLAVPYNEQFF | TGCGCCAGCAGTGATCTAGCGGTCCCCTACAATGAGCAGTTCTTC
TRBJ1-5 | TRBV18 | . | . | CASSPPGGALQPQHF | TGTGCCAGCTCACCACCGGGGGGGGCGCTTCAGCCCCAGCATTTT
TRBJ1-5 | TRBV15 | . | . | CATSKEAQPQHF | TGTGCCACCAGCAAAGAGGCTCAGCCCCAGCATTTT
TRBJ2-1 | TRBV7-6 | TRBD2 | . | CASSSLAGGPPDEQFF | TGTGCCAGCAGCTCATTAGCGGGAGGGCCTCCCGATGAGCAGTTCTTC
TRBJ1-6 | TRBV7-9 | TRBD1 | once | CASSLTGENSPLHF | TGTGCCAGCAGCTTAACAGGGGAGAATTCACCCCTCCACTTT
TRBJ2-3 | TRBV7-9 | TRBD2 | . | CASSLVGGTSGRRTDTQYF | TGTGCCAGCAGCTTAGTGGGCGGGACTAGCGGGAGAAGGACAGATACGCAGTATTTT
TRBJ2-7 | TRBV19 | TRBD2 | . | CASSTKGTSESEQYF | TGTGCCAGTAGTACGAAAGGGACTAGCGAGAGCGAGCAGTACTTC
TRBJ2-5 | TRBV20-1 | . | . | CSVTSMETQYF | TGCAGTGTCACTAGTATGGAGACCCAGTACTTC
TRBJ1-1 | TRBV19 | TRBD1 | few | CASTRQGGITEAFF | TGTGCCAGTACCCGGCAGGGGGGCATCACTGAAGCTTTCTTT
TRBJ2-1 | TRBV5-1 | TRBD2 | few | CASSLDVGGAYNEQFF | TGCGCCAGCAGCTTGGATGTGGGAGGGGCCTACAATGAGCAGTTCTTC
TRBJ2-1 | TRBV6-5 | . | . | CASSPSGSPGEQFF | TGTGCCAGCAGCCCTTCTGGTAGCCCAGGGGAGCAGTTCTTC
TRBJ2-7 | TRBV10-3 | TRBD1 | . | CAISESGTGGSYEQYF | TGTGCCATCAGTGAGTCGGGGACAGGGGGTTCGTACGAGCAGTACTTC
TRBJ1-2 | TRBV4-1 | . | . | CASSHDPSLNYGYTF | TGCGCCAGCAGCCACGATCCAAGCCTTAACTATGGCTACACCTTC
TRBJ2-7 | TRBV6-5 | . | . | CASSYSPTTNLLEQYF | TGTGCCAGCAGTTACTCGCCGACAACCAACCTCCTCGAGCAGTACTTC
TRBJ2-7 | TRBV7-2 | TRBD2 | . | CASSFTSGSIYEQYF | TGTGCCAGCAGCTTTACAAGCGGGAGTATCTACGAGCAGTACTTC
TRBJ1-1 | TRBV5-1 | . | . | CASSLVGGAGAEAFF | TGCGCCAGCAGCTTGGTAGGGGGGGCGGGCGCTGAAGCTTTCTTT
TRBJ1-2 | TRBV11-2 | TRBD1 | . | CASSLVRTGQGYGYTF | TGTGCCAGCAGCTTAGTTCGGACAGGGCAGGGTTATGGCTACACCTTC
TRBJ2-7 | TRBV2 | . | . | CASTDRTYEQYF | TGTGCCAGCACTGACAGGACCTACGAGCAGTACTTC
TRBJ2-7 | TRBV30 | . | . | CAWSVGGAYEQYF | TGTGCCTGGAGTGTAGGAGGCGCCTACGAGCAGTACTTC
TRBJ1-5 | TRBV28 | . | . | CASSFIGELGNQPQHF | TGTGCCAGCAGTTTTATAGGGGAATTAGGCAATCAGCCCCAGCATTTT
TRBJ2-7 | TRBV5-5 | TRBD2 | . | CASSSGTRPGEQYF | TGTGCCAGCAGCTCCGGGACTAGGCCCGGCGAGCAGTACTTC
TRBJ2-6 | TRBV7-2 | . | . | CASSFPAGANVLTF | TGTGCCAGCAGCTTCCCAGCTGGGGCCAACGTCCTGACTTTC
TRBJ1-1 | TRBV29-1 | TRBD1 | . | CSAEDRASEAFF | TGCAGCGCAGAGGACAGGGCCTCTGAAGCTTTCTTT
TRBJ2-7 | TRBV6-5 | TRBD2 | . | CASSYSMASGSYEQYF | TGTGCCAGCAGTTACTCGATGGCTAGCGGGAGTTACGAGCAGTACTTC
TRBJ1-4 | TRBV4-2 | TRBD1 | once | CASSQEMRQGIEKLFF | TGTGCCAGCAGCCAAGAAATGCGACAGGGGATTGAAAAACTGTTTTTT